The rows below give T cell receptor beta chains drawn from one sample of a study of CD8+ T cells in alopecia areata. TCRdb keeps only in-frame clones here, not all; method: immunoSEQ multiplex PCR. The data show some 110,000 clones, approximately 60% seen once. The material sequenced was CD4+ T cells sorted from blood. These receptor sequences come from a human donor in good health. CDR3s include the opening cysteine and the closing phenylalanine or tryptophan. Fields, in order: J gene, clone size, V gene, D gene, CDR3 DNA, CDR3 protein. A D gene is named only where the DNA matches it firmly. Expanded clones get a size class; other rows say once, few or many, or leave the size out.

j_call: TRBJ2-3
clone_size: once
v_call: TRBV29-1
d_call: .
cdr3_nt: TGCAGCGTTGAGCAAGAGCGCGGCTGGGCGCAGTATTTT
cdr3_aa: CSVEQERGWAQYF

j_call: TRBJ2-1
clone_size: .
v_call: TRBV5-6
d_call: TRBD2
cdr3_nt: TGTGCCAGCAGCTCCCTCGGTGGGGCGGGGGGCCTGTCTGAGCAGTTCTTC
cdr3_aa: CASSSLGGAGGLSEQFF

j_call: TRBJ2-5
clone_size: few
v_call: TRBV5-6
d_call: TRBD2
cdr3_nt: TGTGCCAGCAGCCAAGGACTAGGCGAGACCCAGTACTTC
cdr3_aa: CASSQGLGETQYF

j_call: TRBJ1-2
clone_size: few
v_call: TRBV27
d_call: TRBD1
cdr3_nt: TGTGCCAGCAGTTTACAGGGGGGCTATGGCTACACCTTC
cdr3_aa: CASSLQGGYGYTF

j_call: TRBJ2-2
clone_size: .
v_call: TRBV7-2
d_call: .
cdr3_nt: TGTGCCAGCACCCTTCGGGTTTACGAGAACACCGGGGAGCTGTTTTTT
cdr3_aa: CASTLRVYENTGELFF

j_call: TRBJ1-5
clone_size: few
v_call: TRBV7-9
d_call: .
cdr3_nt: TGTGCCAGCAGCCTCGCCCGGGATCAGCCCCAGCATTTT
cdr3_aa: CASSLARDQPQHF

j_call: TRBJ2-7
clone_size: .
v_call: TRBV7-2
d_call: TRBD2
cdr3_nt: TGTGCCAGCAGCCCGACTAGCGCCGAGCAGTACTTC
cdr3_aa: CASSPTSAEQYF

j_call: TRBJ1-5
clone_size: few
v_call: TRBV4-1
d_call: TRBD1
cdr3_nt: TGCGCCAGCAGCGAGACAGGGGGCAATCAGCCCCAGCATTTT
cdr3_aa: CASSETGGNQPQHF

j_call: TRBJ2-6
clone_size: .
v_call: TRBV5-1
d_call: .
cdr3_nt: TGCGCCAGCAGAAAAGGCTCTGGGGCCAACGTCCTGACTTTC
cdr3_aa: CASRKGSGANVLTF

j_call: TRBJ2-6
clone_size: .
v_call: TRBV15
d_call: .
cdr3_nt: TGTGCCACCAGCCCCGGGGACTCTGGGGCCAACGTCCTGACTTTC
cdr3_aa: CATSPGDSGANVLTF

j_call: TRBJ2-6
clone_size: .
v_call: TRBV5-1
d_call: .
cdr3_nt: TGCGCCAGCAGCTTGGGACAGACCTCTGGGGCCAACGTCCTGACTTTC
cdr3_aa: CASSLGQTSGANVLTF

j_call: TRBJ2-2
clone_size: .
v_call: TRBV7-6
d_call: TRBD2
cdr3_nt: TGTGCCAGCAGCCTCGGGGGGGCGAACACCGGGGAGCTGTTTTTT
cdr3_aa: CASSLGGANTGELFF

j_call: TRBJ1-1
clone_size: .
v_call: TRBV15
d_call: .
cdr3_nt: TGTGCCACCAGGCCAGGCTACCCCAACACTGAAGCTTTCTTT
cdr3_aa: CATRPGYPNTEAFF

j_call: TRBJ1-2
clone_size: .
v_call: TRBV30
d_call: .
cdr3_nt: TGTGCCTGGAGTGTACAAGGGAGAAGCGGCTACACCTTC
cdr3_aa: CAWSVQGRSGYTF

j_call: TRBJ1-4
clone_size: .
v_call: TRBV23-1
d_call: .
cdr3_nt: TGCGCCAGCAGTGAAGGTTCAACTAATGAAAAACTGTTTTTT
cdr3_aa: CASSEGSTNEKLFF

j_call: TRBJ2-5
clone_size: .
v_call: TRBV30
d_call: .
cdr3_nt: TGTGCCTGGAAGGGCCAAGAGACCCAGTACTTC
cdr3_aa: CAWKGQETQYF

j_call: TRBJ1-5
clone_size: few
v_call: TRBV7-9
d_call: TRBD1
cdr3_nt: TGTGCCAGCAGCTTGGGACAGATGAATCAGCCCCAGCATTTT
cdr3_aa: CASSLGQMNQPQHF

j_call: TRBJ2-3
clone_size: few
v_call: TRBV7-3
d_call: .
cdr3_nt: TGTGCCAGCAGCCGTCGTTACAGCACAGATACGCAGTATTTT
cdr3_aa: CASSRRYSTDTQYF

j_call: TRBJ2-7
clone_size: once
v_call: TRBV2
d_call: TRBD1
cdr3_nt: TGTGCCAGCAGTGAGGGGACAGGGAGTAGATACTTC
cdr3_aa: CASSEGTGSRYF

j_call: TRBJ2-6
clone_size: .
v_call: TRBV27
d_call: .
cdr3_nt: TGTGCCAGCGGACGACAGCGGAGCTCTGGGGCCAACGTCCTGACTTTC
cdr3_aa: CASGRQRSSGANVLTF

j_call: TRBJ1-6
clone_size: .
v_call: TRBV7-9
d_call: TRBD1
cdr3_nt: TGTGCCAGCAGCCCCGGGGGTGGGGGACAGAGCAATTCACCCCTCCACTTT
cdr3_aa: CASSPGGGGQSNSPLHF

j_call: TRBJ2-5
clone_size: .
v_call: TRBV9
d_call: .
cdr3_nt: TGTGCCAGCAGCGTGGGCAAATGGGAGACCCAGTACTTC
cdr3_aa: CASSVGKWETQYF

j_call: TRBJ2-3
clone_size: .
v_call: TRBV29-1
d_call: .
cdr3_nt: TGCAGCGTTGAAGTCGGAAGGGAATCCACAGATACGCAGTATTTT
cdr3_aa: CSVEVGRESTDTQYF

j_call: TRBJ2-1
clone_size: medium-sized
v_call: TRBV5-1
d_call: TRBD2
cdr3_nt: TGCGCCAGCAGAAACGGGACTAGCGATCTCTGGGAGCAGTTCTTC
cdr3_aa: CASRNGTSDLWEQFF